The 16 T cell receptor beta chains below all came from one sample that was sequenced in a study of blood T cell repertoires in COVID-19. TCRdb's table, derived via immunoSEQ multiplex PCR, lists solely in-frame clones and lacks some. This table has more than 250,000 clones, nearly 90% appearing once. The sample consisted of PBMCs or T cells enriched from blood (not recorded which). The receptors originated from a woman aged 18-29 years with acute COVID-19.

This chain connects TRBV12-5 to TRBJ1-1, with 10 positions matching TRBD1. Germline loops: CDR1 LGHNT, CDR2 FRNRAP. V was clipped by 7 bases and J by 3 bases; unmatched bases: 8. The CDR3 consists of 15 residues. The CDR3 bases are TGTGCTAGTGCCACCCCCGGGACAGGGGACACTGAAGCTTTCTTT. It specifies CASATPGTGDTEAFF. Together with reference TRBV12-5 and TRBJ1-1, the CDR3 gives the full variable domain: DARVTQTPRHKVTEMGQEVTMRCQPILGHNTVFWYRQTMMQGLELLAYFRNRAPLDDSGMPKDRFSAEMPDATLATLKIQPSEPRDSAVYFCASATPGTGDTEAFFGQGTRLTVV.

The chain combines TRBV5-4 with TRBJ2-1; perhaps TRBD2 as D (5 bases). Deletions cut 6 bases from V and 4 bases from J, with 23 bases between. CDR1 SGHNT and CDR2 YYREEE come from the germline V gene (reference sequence). The CDR3 contains 17 residues. The CDR3 DNA reads TGTGCCAGCACATTAAAGGCGAGGACGGGGAAGTACAATGAGCAGTTCTTC. Protein product: CASTLKARTGKYNEQFF.

CDR3 nucleotides: TGTGCCAGCAGCCGGGACTTGAACACCGGGGAGCTGTTTTTT. Its translation is CASSRDLNTGELFF. The gene calls are TRBV5-6 and TRBJ2-2; D might be TRBD2 (6 bases). The germline CDR1 and CDR2 sequences are SGHDT and YYEEEE. CDR3 length: 14 amino acids. The V end was cut by 4 bases, the J end by 1 base, with 8 bases between.

The chain joins TRBV7-9 to TRBJ2-3; D perhaps matches TRBD1 (6 bases). CDR3 length equals 13 residues. Trimming took off 2 bases at V and 4 bases at J, with 7 bases between the two ends. Germline CDR1 and CDR2: SEHNR and FQNEAQ (reference sequence). CDR3 amino acids: CASSLYRADTQYF. The CDR3 region has the DNA TGTGCCAGCAGCTTATACAGGGCAGATACGCAGTATTTT.

The rearrangement links TRBV19 to TRBJ2-1; 8 bases align to TRBD2. CDR3 length equals 14 residues. Germline-derived CDR1 and CDR2 are LNHDA and SQIVND (reference sequence). With 4 bases clipped from V and 3 bases from J, the junction kept 2 bases outside the gene matches. Here the CDR3 DNA reads TGTGCCAGTAGTACTAGCGGGTTCTACAATGAGCAGTTCTTC. This translates into CASSTSGFYNEQFF.

Worth noting for this clone: Distinct nucleotide sequences in the sample also encode this CDR3. CDR3 DNA sequence: TGCGCCAGCAGCCAAGGCGGTAGCTCCTACGAGCAGTACTTC. Translation: CASSQGGSSYEQYF. This chain connects TRBV4-1 to TRBJ2-7, with D uncertain. V shed 1 base and J shed 0 bases, with 7 bases lying between them. The germline V gene has CDR1 MGHRA and CDR2 YSYEKL. This CDR3 is 14 amino acids long.

The rearrangement uses TRBV21-1 and TRBJ2-1; the table calls TRBD2, which could not be checked here. TRBV21-1 is described as a pseudogene. This CDR3 has 21 residues. CDR3 residues: CASSKAVPGLAGVASYNEQFF. CDR3 in DNA: TGTGCCAGCAGCAAAGCGGTGCCGGGACTAGCGGGAGTGGCGTCCTACAATGAGCAGTTCTTC.

The chain uses TRBV10-3 and TRBJ2-7; D is possibly TRBD2 (5 bases). The CDR3 loop spans 14 amino acids. Germline V gene data show CDR1 as ENHRY and CDR2 as SYGVKD. Trimming cost V 5 bases and J 2 bases, with 13 bases left between them. CDR3 sequence reads: CAISSPSGAYEQYF. CDR3 sequence (DNA): TGTGCCATCAGTTCACCCAGCGGTGCCTACGAGCAGTACTTC.

J is TRBJ1-2 and V is TRBV6-5; the D is unclear. Germline loops: CDR1 MNHEY, CDR2 SVGAGI. The CDR3 contains 13 residues. The ends were cut back, 5 bases at V and 4 bases at J, with 11 bases in the middle. This chain's CDR3 is CASSPSRSYGYTF. For the CDR3, the DNA is TGTGCCAGCAGTCCAAGCCGGAGCTATGGCTACACCTTC.

This chain uses TRBV4-1 with TRBJ1-5; maybe TRBD1 (5 bases). CDR3 length: 17 residues. Germline V gene lookup returns CDR1 MGHRA and CDR2 YSYEKL. The V end lost 0 bases, the J end lost 3 bases, and 15 bases lay between the germline ends. This CDR3 reads CASSQEGQWTPNQPQHF. In DNA form, the CDR3 reads TGCGCCAGCAGCCAAGAGGGTCAGTGGACACCCAATCAGCCCCAGCATTTT.

The table lists this clone with a count of one. The V gene is TRBV6-5, the J gene TRBJ1-1; tentatively, D is TRBD1 (5 bases). The CDR3 contains 14 residues. Trimming cost V 6 bases and J 4 bases, with 15 bases left between them. CDR1 is MNHEY and CDR2 is SVGAGI in the germline V gene. The CDR3 loop reads CASSGGVWGTEAFF. The CDR3, as DNA: TGTGCCAGCAGCGGGGGGGTGTGGGGCACTGAAGCTTTCTTT.

The CDR3 DNA reads TGTGCCAGCAGCCCGCCATGGACTAGCGGGACCTACGAGCAGTACTTC. Its translation: CASSPPWTSGTYEQYF. The rearrangement links TRBV7-9 to TRBJ2-7, with 12 positions matching TRBD2. The germline CDR1 and CDR2 sequences are SEHNR and FQNEAQ (reference sequence). The CDR3 runs to 16 residues. Unmatched junction bases numbered 7, after V lost 5 bases and J lost 2 bases.

CDR3 residues: CASSLIQGGNQPQHF. The CDR3 coding sequence is TGTGCCAGCAGCTTAATACAGGGAGGCAATCAGCCCCAGCATTTT. This chain uses TRBV11-3 with TRBJ1-5, with a tentative D call TRBD1 (6 bases). This CDR3 region has 15 residues. Germline V lookup: CDR1 SGHNT, CDR2 YENEEA. V lost 2 bases and J lost 2, with 10 bases in between.

A word on this clone: Relative to the germline gene, one junction end is altered; a read error may explain this. CDR3 DNA: TGCGCCAGCAGCAGGCCCGAGGTGGTTGCGGGAGGGCCTGGGGAGCAATTCTTC. Translating gives CASSRPEVVAGGPGEQFF. The J gene is TRBJ2-1, the V gene TRBV5-1; TRBD2 matches at 9 bases. CDR3 length equals 18 residues. The germline V gene encodes CDR1 SGHRS and CDR2 YFSETQ.

Remarks on this clone: Different DNA sequences within this sample yield the same CDR3. The rearrangement links TRBV11-2 to TRBJ2-1; TRBD2 matches at 8 bases. Germline CDR1 and CDR2: SGHAT and FQNNGV. The CDR3 totals 15 residues. With 4 bases clipped from V and 5 bases from J, the junction kept 7 bases outside the gene matches. CDR3 DNA: TGTGCCAGCAGCTGGGGGAGCGGGAGCCACAATGAGCAGTTCTTC. This encodes CASSWGSGSHNEQFF.

The V call is TRBV18, the J call TRBJ2-1; 12 bases line up with TRBD2. CDR1 and CDR2 (germline): KGHSH, LQKENI. V gave up 6 bases and J gave up 5 bases; unmatched junction bases: 8. The CDR3 is made up of 16 amino acids. The chain's CDR3 is CASSPLAGGWNNEQFF. The DNA for the CDR3 is TGTGCCAGCTCCCCCCTAGCGGGAGGGTGGAACAATGAGCAGTTCTTC.